This T cell receptor beta chain is drawn from a study of T-cell reconstitution after alpha-beta-depleted transplantation in children (dated by TCRdb to 2016 to 2017). Concerning the study at large: T-cell immune reconstitution after TCRalphabeta/CD19-depleted allogeneic hematopoietic cell transplantation in children was quantitatively tracked in the study by means of TCR repertoire profiling.

There are 13 amino acids in the CDR3, from cysteine to phenylalanine inclusive. Here the CDR3 DNA is all that survives: 39 bases in frame from base 1. V and J are truncated by 7 bases and 1 base respectively, leaving an intervening sequence of 7 bases. Read against the paper, the sample's treatment or condition label means: allogeneic hematopoietic cell transplantation with graft depleted of TCRalphabeta T cells and CD19 B cells. The children who served as transplant recipients had been given grafts of TCRalphabeta/CD19-depleted allogeneic hematopoietic cells. The library was produced with PCR. Sequencing instrument: Illumina HiSeq 2500. Molecular barcoding was employed in the preparation of TCR libraries, with unique molecular identifiers being used to normalize TCRbeta repertoire quantification. TCRdb trimmed the raw reads at Q25, called clones with MiXCR and kept productive beta chains. Here each entry gathers all rows of one CDR3 protein and keeps the most common genes and DNA. Across this sample there are about 1,000,000 distinct CDR3 sequences, with about 29% seen only once. Of the sample, 28% is held by the ten largest clones.

This clonotype was detected a few times. No antigen is known for it. Base-call qualities are not available, and no considerably larger clone is one nucleotide away. General conclusions and limits of the study: About two months after transplant, the apparently early recovery of alphabetaT-cell counts reportedly depended on just several hundred clones that had expanded rapidly and came from non-depleted graft cells. In some patients, the high TCRbeta diversity seen at day 60 was put down to recipient T cells and intrathymic progenitors that had survived conditioning. Over subsequent months, a decline in hyperexpanded clone frequencies was noted, and after one year, T-cell counts and TCRbeta diversity were mostly ascribed to newly produced T cells.

This sample comprised PBMCs, mostly from graft donor cells, obtained 360 days after TCRalphabeta/CD19-depleted stem cell transplant. This chain joins TRBV12-3 or TRBV12-4 to TRBJ2-2, with the D gene not clear enough to name. The receptor comes from a boy younger than two who had a stem cell transplant for SCID, so the T cells may come from the graft donor. The sequence in DNA is TGTGCCAGCACTCTCGGGAACACCGGGGAGCTGTTTTTT. It encodes CASTLGNTGELFF.